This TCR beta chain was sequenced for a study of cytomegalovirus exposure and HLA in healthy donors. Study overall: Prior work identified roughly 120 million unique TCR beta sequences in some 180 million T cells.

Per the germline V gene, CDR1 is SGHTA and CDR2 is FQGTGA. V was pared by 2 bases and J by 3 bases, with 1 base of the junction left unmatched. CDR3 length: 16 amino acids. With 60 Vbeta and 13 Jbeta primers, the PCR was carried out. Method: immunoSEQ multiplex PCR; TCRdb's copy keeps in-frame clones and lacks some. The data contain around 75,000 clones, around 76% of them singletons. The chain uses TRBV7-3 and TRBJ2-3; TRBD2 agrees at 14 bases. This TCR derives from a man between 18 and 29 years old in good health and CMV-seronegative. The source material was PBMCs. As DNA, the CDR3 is TGTGCCAGCAGCTTAGGACTAGCGGGGGGAACAGATACGCAGTATTTT. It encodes CASSLGLAGGTDTQYF.